The 30 T cell receptor beta chains in this list originate from one sample, sequenced in a study of cytomegalovirus exposure and HLA in healthy donors. 60 Vbeta and 13 Jbeta primers were used in PCR. The assay was immunoSEQ multiplex PCR, and TCRdb's table has in-frame clones only and misses some. The sample carries 75,000 to 90,000 clones, 72% recorded once. Source material: PBMCs. The receptors were gathered from a woman aged 40-49 years in good health and CMV-seropositive.

The chain employs TRBV30 and TRBJ1-3, with TRBD1 matching over 7 bases. The germline V gene has CDR1 GTSNPN and CDR2 SVGIG (reference sequence). The J segment lost 2 bases and the V segment lost 4 bases, leaving 5 bases of the junction unmatched. This CDR3 is 14 amino acids long. The CDR3 loop is CAWNPGGPGNTIYF. The CDR3 coding sequence is TGTGCCTGGAACCCAGGGGGTCCTGGAAACACCATATATTTT.

V gene TRBV19 combines with J gene TRBJ1-1; the match to TRBD1 covers 7 bases. Germline V gene data show CDR1 as LNHDA and CDR2 as SQIVND (reference sequence). The V gene end was trimmed by 1 base and the J gene end by 4 bases; junction bases not matched to a gene: 3. The CDR3 length is 14 residues. The CDR3 nucleotides read TGTGCCAGTAGTATAGCAGGGGGAGTCACTGAAGCTTTCTTT. Translated: CASSIAGGVTEAFF.

This rearrangement joins TRBV28 to TRBJ1-1, with 8 bases fitting TRBD1. Germline V gene sequence: CDR1 MDHEN, CDR2 SYDVKM. V gave up 2 bases and J gave up 3 bases; unmatched junction bases: 5. The CDR3 has 15 amino acids. This CDR3 reads CASSLNAGGDTEAFF. Here the CDR3 DNA reads TGTGCCAGCAGTTTAAATGCAGGGGGCGACACTGAAGCTTTCTTT.

The chain combines TRBV6-5 with TRBJ1-6; the D gene is possibly TRBD1 (5 bases). V was clipped by 7 bases and J by 7 bases, with 11 bases between them. The CDR3 is 13 residues long. The germline CDR1 and CDR2 sequences are MNHEY and SVGAGI. The DNA for the CDR3 is TGTGCCAGCACCAAAGGGGAAAATTCACCCCTCCACTTT. Translation gives CASTKGENSPLHF.

This clone has only a few counts. The chain combines TRBV5-1 with TRBJ1-4; D possibly corresponds to TRBD1 (5 bases). CDR3 length: 14 residues. Germline V gene lookup returns CDR1 SGHRS and CDR2 YFSETQ. The ends were cut back, 4 bases at V and 4 bases at J, with 11 bases in the middle. CDR3 amino acids: CASSLDSFNEKLFF. CDR3 nucleotide sequence: TGCGCCAGCAGCCTTGACAGTTTTAATGAAAAACTGTTTTTT.

This rearrangement joins TRBV30 to TRBJ1-4, with D maybe TRBD1 (6 bases). There are 14 residues in the CDR3. Germline CDR1 reads GTSNPN; CDR2 reads SVGIG (reference sequence). The V and J ends lost 1 base and 5 bases respectively, with 11 bases between them. CDR3 region: CAWSEQGKNEKLFF. Here the CDR3 DNA reads TGTGCCTGGAGTGAACAGGGCAAAAATGAAAAACTGTTTTTT.

This rearrangement joins TRBV9 to TRBJ2-3, with D hard to call. V was clipped by 0 bases and J by 1 base, with 12 bases between them. Germline CDR1 SGDLS, CDR2 YYNGEE. The CDR3 has 16 amino acids. CDR3 in DNA: TGTGCCAGCAGCGTAGGTGGTCGAGATGGCACAGATACGCAGTATTTT. Protein: CASSVGGRDGTDTQYF.

In the case of this clone: The junction shows a germline mismatch at one end, possibly a read error. The chain uses TRBV5-4 and TRBJ2-7, with TRBD1 identical over 9 bases. Germline V gives CDR1 SGHNT, CDR2 YYREEE (reference sequence). The CDR3 loop spans 12 amino acids. Here the CDR3 reads CASSQNRGQEGF. DNA for the CDR3: TGTGCCAGCAGCCAGAACAGGGGGCAGGAAGGTTTC. Looking up the rest from reference TRBV5-4 and TRBJ2-7 gives the full variable domain: ETGVTQSPTHLIKTRGQQVTLRCSSQSGHNTVSWYQQALGQGPQFIFQYYREEENGRGNFPPRFSGLQFPNYSSELNVNALELDDSALYLCASSQNRGQEGFGPGTRLTVT.

The V and J genes are TRBV28 and TRBJ2-3; D is perhaps TRBD2 (5 bases). The V end lost 5 bases, the J end lost 9 bases, and 9 bases lay between the germline ends. The length of the CDR3 is 11 residues. Germline CDR1 and CDR2: MDHEN and SYDVKM. The CDR3 region has the DNA TGTGCCAGCAGTGAGACTATGACGCAGTATTTT. The encoded protein is CASSETMTQYF.

The V and J genes are TRBV28 and TRBJ1-2, with a tentative D call TRBD1 (5 bases). Trimming took 6 bases from V and 8 from J, leaving 25 bases between them. Germline lookup yields CDR1 MDHEN and CDR2 SYDVKM. This CDR3 is built from 16 residues. The CDR3 loop reads CASSLAGYRFGGGYTF. The CDR3 DNA reads TGTGCCAGCAGCCTAGCCGGATACAGATTCGGGGGGGGCTACACCTTC.

This clone is a singleton in its sample. The chain employs TRBV28 and TRBJ1-5; D unresolved. V was pared by 6 bases and J by 4 bases, with 13 bases between. This CDR3 has 14 residues. Germline lookup yields CDR1 MDHEN and CDR2 SYDVKM. CDR3 amino acids: CASRAEQANQPQHF. CDR3 in DNA: TGTGCCAGCAGAGCGGAGCAGGCTAATCAGCCCCAGCATTTT.

The chain joins TRBV6-5 to TRBJ1-2, with 7 bases fitting TRBD1. This CDR3 is 14 amino acids long. CDR1 and CDR2 from the germline V gene are MNHEY and SVGAGI. V shed 5 bases and J 0 bases; nucleotides not matched to a gene: 3. The CDR3 here is CASSRQGSNYGYTF. In nucleotides, the CDR3 is TGTGCCAGCAGTCGACAGGGATCTAACTATGGCTACACCTTC.

CDR3 amino acids: CASSTKDRVEQPQHF. For the CDR3, the DNA is TGTGCCAGTAGTACGAAGGACAGGGTGGAACAGCCCCAGCATTTT. The gene calls are TRBV19 and TRBJ1-5, with TRBD1 matching over 8 bases. The CDR3 spans 15 residues. Germline CDR1 LNHDA, CDR2 SQIVND (reference sequence). The V gene end was trimmed by 4 bases and the J gene end by 7 bases; junction bases not matched to a gene: 9.

The J gene is TRBJ1-2, the V gene TRBV7-9; D possibly corresponds to TRBD1 (6 bases). Looked up from germline, CDR1 is SEHNR and CDR2 is FQNEAQ (reference sequence). Trimming pared 5 bases from V and 4 bases from J, leaving 17 bases between. The CDR3 spans 15 residues. DNA for the CDR3: TGTGCCAGCAGCGGGGGGGCAGGGTCCAGCTATGGCTACACCTTC. It yields the protein CASSGGAGSSYGYTF.

The genes are TRBV6-1 and TRBJ2-3, with 7 bases fitting TRBD2. This CDR3 spans 15 amino acids. V shed 6 bases and J 1 base; nucleotides not matched to a gene: 7. Germline V gene sequence: CDR1 MNHNS, CDR2 SASEGT. Here the CDR3 reads CASRLGLVGTDTQYF. CDR3 DNA: TGTGCCAGCAGACTCGGACTAGTCGGCACAGATACGCAGTATTTT.

This rearrangement joins TRBV7-2 to TRBJ2-2, with D possibly matching TRBD2 (5 bases). The CDR3 runs 16 residues. CDR1 is SGHTA and CDR2 is FQGNSA in the germline V gene. V was trimmed by 5 bases and J by 0 bases, leaving 13 bases between them. This chain's CDR3 is CASSKRTGTNTGELFF. The DNA of the CDR3 is TGTGCCAGCAGCAAGCGGACCGGAACGAACACCGGGGAGCTGTTTTTT.

The chain links TRBV2 to TRBJ1-5; TRBD1 is a possible D gene (6 bases). There are 18 residues in the CDR3. V shed 4 bases and J shed 5 bases, with 24 bases lying between them. CDR1 SNHLY and CDR2 FYNNEI come from the germline V gene. The CDR3 sequence is CASSAFPFRQEADQPQHF. The CDR3 DNA sequence: TGTGCCAGCAGTGCCTTCCCTTTTCGACAGGAGGCGGATCAGCCCCAGCATTTT.

J is TRBJ1-2 and V is TRBV29-1; possible D gene TRBD1, 5 bases. CDR1 is SQVTM and CDR2 is ANQGSEA in the germline V gene. The length of the CDR3 is 12 residues. V dropped 2 bases and J dropped 7 bases, with 11 bases sitting between them. CDR3 sequence reads: CSVEQGLRGYTF. The CDR3 nucleotides are TGCAGCGTTGAACAGGGACTTCGTGGCTACACCTTC.

The chain is built from TRBV11-2 and TRBJ1-6, with D perhaps TRBD1 (5 bases). Germline CDR1 reads SGHAT; CDR2 reads FQNNGV. V was cut by 4 bases and J by 7 bases, with 14 bases left in between. CDR3 length: 15 residues. CDR3 loop: CASSSSNRLNSPLHF. The CDR3 DNA reads as TGTGCCAGCAGCTCATCGAACAGGCTAAATTCACCCCTCCACTTT.

This clone was seen once. The chain links TRBV10-3 to TRBJ2-1, with D perhaps TRBD1 (6 bases). The CDR3 covers 16 residues. Germline values: CDR1 ENHRY, CDR2 SYGVKD. V lost 6 bases to trimming and J lost 0 bases, with 15 bases between them. Here the CDR3 DNA reads TGTGCCATCAGCCCCGGACAGTCCAGCTCCTACAATGAGCAGTTCTTC. Its protein product is CAISPGQSSSYNEQFF.

CDR3 region: CAWSGDRGDTFYNEQFF. As DNA, the CDR3 is TGTGCCTGGAGTGGAGACAGGGGGGACACCTTCTACAATGAGCAGTTCTTC. The gene calls are TRBV30 and TRBJ2-1, with TRBD1 identical over 9 bases. J gave up 3 bases and V 1 base, and 10 bases lay outside the gene matches. The germline V gene has CDR1 GTSNPN and CDR2 SVGIG (reference sequence). The CDR3 totals 17 residues. Using reference TRBV30 and TRBJ2-1 for the parts outside the CDR3, the full variable domain is SQTIHQWPATLVQPVGSPLSLECTVEGTSNPNLYWYRQAAGRGLQLLFYSVGIGQISSEVPQNLSASRPQDRQFILSSKKLLLSDSGFYLCAWSGDRGDTFYNEQFFGPGTRLTVL.

This chain links TRBV29-1 with TRBJ1-1; D is uncertain. The CDR3 is 13 amino acids. Germline CDR1 is SQVTM and CDR2 is ANQGSEA. V shed 5 bases and J shed 0 bases, with 10 bases lying between them. The CDR3 region has the DNA TGCAGCGTTTGGGCACAGTTGAACACTGAAGCTTTCTTT. Protein product: CSVWAQLNTEAFF. Together with reference TRBV29-1 and TRBJ1-1, the CDR3 gives the full variable domain: SAVISQKPSRDICQRGTSLTIQCQVDSQVTMMFWYRQQPGQSLTLIATANQGSEATYESGFVIDKFPISRPNLTFSTLTVSNMSPEDSSIYLCSVWAQLNTEAFFGQGTRLTVV.

The gene calls are TRBV5-1 and TRBJ2-5; 7 bases align to TRBD1. The CDR3 totals 13 residues. From germline, CDR1 is SGHRS and CDR2 YFSETQ. V gave up 4 bases and J gave up 5 bases; unmatched junction bases: 5. The CDR3 sequence is CASSTGVEETQYF. DNA of the CDR3: TGCGCCAGCAGCACAGGGGTGGAGGAGACCCAGTACTTC.

This clone occurred once. The chain links TRBV7-9 to TRBJ2-5, with TRBD1 as a possible D gene (6 bases). CDR3 length: 13 amino acids. Between the trimmed V and J ends, which lost 5 bases and 5 bases, there was a span of 12 bases. Germline V gene lookup returns CDR1 SEHNR and CDR2 FQNEAQ (reference sequence). The CDR3 nucleotides are TGTGCCAGCAGCGCAGGGACAACTGAGACCCAGTACTTC. Protein sequence: CASSAGTTETQYF.

V is TRBV19 and J is TRBJ2-5, with 8 bases fitting TRBD2. Losses at the gene ends were 4 bases for V and 3 bases for J; bases not matched to a gene: 4. The CDR3 runs 14 residues. Germline V gene data show CDR1 as LNHDA and CDR2 as SQIVND (reference sequence). Written as DNA, the CDR3 is TGTGCCAGTAGTAGCGGGAGGCCCAAAGAGACCCAGTACTTC. Protein product: CASSSGRPKETQYF.

J is TRBJ1-3 and V is TRBV5-1; 11 bases match TRBD1. Looked up from germline, CDR1 is SGHRS and CDR2 is YFSETQ. This CDR3 is built from 15 residues. V lost 2 bases, J lost 4 bases, and 2 bases stayed unmatched. CDR3 bases: TGCGCCAGCAGCTTCGGGACAGGGGGAGGAAACACCATATATTTT. Translation: CASSFGTGGGNTIYF.

The chain employs TRBV6-5 and TRBJ1-4, with a tentative D call TRBD1 (5 bases). CDR3 length equals 15 residues. V gave up 2 bases and J gave up 3 bases, with 10 bases separating them. CDR1 is MNHEY, CDR2 SVGAGI, per germline. The CDR3 reads CASSYGATANEKLFF. The CDR3 bases are TGTGCCAGCAGTTACGGGGCGACCGCTAATGAAAAACTGTTTTTT.

The J gene is TRBJ1-6, the V gene TRBV4-3; no firm D call. Germline loops: CDR1 LGHNA, CDR2 YSLEER. V lost 2 bases to trimming and J lost 9 bases, with 17 bases between them. This CDR3 has 16 amino acids. The CDR3 here is CASSQLFLGSSSPLHF. CDR3 in DNA: TGCGCCAGCAGCCAATTATTCTTGGGGAGTTCTTCACCCCTCCACTTT.

This clone was counted at least ten times. The J gene is TRBJ1-1, the V gene TRBV4-3; D unresolved. Germline loops: CDR1 LGHNA, CDR2 YSLEER. The CDR3 runs 14 residues. V was pared by 2 bases and J by 6 bases, with 13 bases between. CDR3 amino acids: CASSQYESSPEAFF. The DNA for the CDR3 is TGCGCCAGCAGCCAATACGAAAGCTCCCCTGAAGCTTTCTTT.

This clone appeared once. This sequence joins TRBV5-4 and TRBJ1-6, with no clear D. This CDR3 region has 14 residues. Germline V gene sequence: CDR1 SGHNT, CDR2 YYREEE (reference sequence). Trimming removed 2 bases from V and 6 bases from J, with 9 bases in between. CDR3 nucleotide sequence: TGTGCCAGCAGCTTAAAAGGAGGTAATTCACCCCTCCACTTT. Its protein is CASSLKGGNSPLHF.